This T cell receptor (beta chain) was recovered during a study of blood T cell repertoires in COVID-19. Study overall: COVID-19 samples from acute and convalescent phases originated in the United States, Italy and Spain.

In the source study's methods: The assay estimated nucleated cells by amplifying reference gene primers. Using immunoSEQ multiplex PCR, the repertoire was profiled, and TCRdb retains in-frame clones only, with some absent. From that table come the V and J calls and clone size; the DNA was used to work out D and trimming. The sample consists of about 120,000 clones, under 80% of them appearing once. With regard to this clone: Different DNA sequences within this sample yield the same CDR3.

Trimming pared 4 bases from V and 8 bases from J, leaving 12 bases between. The CDR3 covers 14 residues. Germline CDR1 and CDR2: LNHDA and SQIVND (reference sequence). This sequence was found in a man between 65 and 85 years old with acute or convalescent COVID-19. The sample taken for sequencing was peripheral blood. This chain connects TRBV19 to TRBJ1-6, with a weak D call TRBD1 (5 bases). DNA of the CDR3: TGTGCCAGTAGTACCGCGGGGGGGGATTCACCCCTCCACTTT. This translates into CASSTAGGDSPLHF.